The present T cell receptor beta chain was sequenced within a study of PD-L1 blockade in urothelial cancer. The overall study: Men with urothelial cancer arising in the bladder made up twenty-five of 29 patients. A median around 150,000 T cells were found in blood samples. Researchers looked at the blood 3 weeks (second dose) and 6 weeks after treatment began.

This CDR3 comprises 16 residues. Deletions cut 0 bases from V and 3 bases from J, with 16 bases between. Germline CDR1 SGHRS, CDR2 YFSETQ. This table comes from immunoSEQ multiplex PCR, and its TCRdb copy is limited to in-frame clones, with some not included. The table shows about 47,000 clones, with roughly four fifths occurring only once. Noted time point: pretreatment peripheral blood. The sequence was obtained from a man in his fifties with urothelial cancer. V usage is TRBV5-1 and J usage is TRBJ2-7; D possibly corresponds to TRBD2 (5 bases). Here the sequenced sample was PBMCs, taken around atezolizumab (anti-PD-L1) treatment. For the CDR3, the DNA is TGCGCCAGCAGCTTGGATTGGACCCCGGAGGTCTACGAGCAGTACTTC. It is translated as CASSLDWTPEVYEQYF.